Listed here is a single T cell receptor beta chain. The antigen remains undetermined. This entry comes from a study of OX40 agonist ivuxolimab in advanced cancers. Study overall: Cancers in dose escalation were hepatocellular, melanoma, renal cell and head and neck.

General study findings and limits: Both CD4+ and CD8+ T cell populations in blood had undergone clonal expansion by week 6 at 0.1 to 3.0 mg/kg. In the expanded peripheral T cells, antigen specificity was never determined. Some nonresponders also had low normalized T-cell clonal expansion.

This CDR3 contains 14 residues. V gave up 9 bases and J gave up 6 bases; unmatched junction bases: 10. CDR1 MDHEN and CDR2 SYDVKM come from the germline V gene. TCRdb's table, derived via immunoSEQ multiplex PCR, lists solely in-frame clones and lacks some. Here the sample spans roughly 90,000 clones, roughly 90% being singletons. The sample was CD4+ or CD8+ T cells sorted from blood, taken in a trial of the OX40 agonist ivuxolimab. This chain joins TRBV28 and TRBJ1-5; 8 bases fit TRBD1. The TCR originated in an adult with an advanced solid tumor such as melanoma, head and neck, liver or kidney cancer. DNA for the CDR3: TGTGCCAGTGGGGGACAGGCGGAGGGTCAGCCCCAGCATTTT. This translates into CASGGQAEGQPQHF.